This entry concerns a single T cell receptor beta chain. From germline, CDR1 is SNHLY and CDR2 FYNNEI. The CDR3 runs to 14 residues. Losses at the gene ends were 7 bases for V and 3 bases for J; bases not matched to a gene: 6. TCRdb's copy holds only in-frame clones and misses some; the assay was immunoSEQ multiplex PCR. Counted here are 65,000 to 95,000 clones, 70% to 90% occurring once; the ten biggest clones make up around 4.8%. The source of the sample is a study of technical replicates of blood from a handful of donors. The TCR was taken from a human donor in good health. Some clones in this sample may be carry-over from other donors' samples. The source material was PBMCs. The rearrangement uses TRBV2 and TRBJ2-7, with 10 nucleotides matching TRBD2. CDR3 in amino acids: CASKLRTSGYEQYF. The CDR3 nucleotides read TGTGCCAGCAAGCTAAGGACTAGCGGCTACGAGCAGTACTTC.